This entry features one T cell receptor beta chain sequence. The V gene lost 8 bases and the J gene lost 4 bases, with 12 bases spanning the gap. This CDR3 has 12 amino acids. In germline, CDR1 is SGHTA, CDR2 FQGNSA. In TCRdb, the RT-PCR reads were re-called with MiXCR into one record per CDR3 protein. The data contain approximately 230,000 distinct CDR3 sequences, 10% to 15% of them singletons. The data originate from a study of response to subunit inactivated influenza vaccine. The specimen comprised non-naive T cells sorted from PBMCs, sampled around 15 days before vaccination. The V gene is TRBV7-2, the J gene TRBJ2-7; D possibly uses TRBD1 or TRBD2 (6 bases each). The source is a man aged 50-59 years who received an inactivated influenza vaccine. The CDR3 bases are TGTGCCAGCGGTACGGGGGCATACGAGCAGTACTTC. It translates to CASGTGAYEQYF.